This T cell receptor beta chain was observed in a study of T cells after yellow fever vaccination. A 5'RACE template-switching step, the method used to make TCR cDNA, added a universal primer site and UMIs. Via MiXCR, TCRdb re-called the 5' RACE reads, giving one row per CDR3 protein. This table has 300,000 to 350,000 distinct CDR3 sequences, approximately 4% appearing once. Germline V gene data show CDR1 as SEHNR and CDR2 as FQNEAQ (reference sequence). Losses at the gene ends were 2 bases for V and 5 bases for J; bases not matched to a gene: 4. This CDR3 has 15 residues. This clonotype was counted ten times or more.

This sequence joins TRBV7-9 and TRBJ2-1, with 9 bases aligning to TRBD2. This sample comprised PBMCs, obtained 15 days after the yellow fever booster vaccination. The TCR sequence derives from a man aged 18 to 30 who received the YFV17D yellow fever vaccine. The DNA of the CDR3 is TGTGCCAGCAGCTTAATGGCGGGGGGGCACAATGAGCAGTTCTTC. Its protein product is CASSLMAGGHNEQFF.